Sequencing of this T cell receptor (beta chain) was carried out in a study of cytotoxic CD8 clonotypes in ibrutinib-treated CLL. The V end was cut by 3 bases, the J end by 6 bases, with 9 bases between. Per germline, CDR1 LNHNV and CDR2 YYDKDF (reference sequence). This CDR3 is built from 13 residues. Clones were read by immunoSEQ multiplex PCR, and TCRdb kept only the in-frame ones, dropping some. There are roughly 150,000 clones in the sample; approximately 80% occur only once, and just over 5% lies in the top ten. Worth noting for this clone: As yet, its antigen is unknown.

Points from the study as a whole: Public clonotypes were uncommon and contracted or stayed stable on treatment.

Cryopreserved PBMCs yielded about 2 micrograms of genomic DNA for TCR beta libraries. The sample here was PBMCs, taken after 24 months of ibrutinib treatment. V gene TRBV15 combines with J gene TRBJ1-5, with unresolved D. This TCR was sampled from a human donor with chronic lymphocytic leukemia. Written as DNA, the CDR3 is TGTGCCACCAGCAGGGACCTCGGTCAGCCCCAGCATTTT. Its protein product is CATSRDLGQPQHF.